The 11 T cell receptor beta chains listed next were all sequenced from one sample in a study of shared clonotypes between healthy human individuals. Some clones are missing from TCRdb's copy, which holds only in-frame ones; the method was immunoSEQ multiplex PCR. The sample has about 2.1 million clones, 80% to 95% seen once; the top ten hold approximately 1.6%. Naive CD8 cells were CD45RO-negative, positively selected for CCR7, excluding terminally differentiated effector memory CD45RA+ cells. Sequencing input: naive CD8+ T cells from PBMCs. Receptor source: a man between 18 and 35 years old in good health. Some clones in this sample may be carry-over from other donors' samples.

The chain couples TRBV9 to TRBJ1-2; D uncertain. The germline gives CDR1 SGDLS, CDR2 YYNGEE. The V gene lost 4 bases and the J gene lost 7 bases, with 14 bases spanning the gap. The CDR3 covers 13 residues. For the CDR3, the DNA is TGTGCCAGCAGCTCCCTACCCCCGGGTGGCTACACCTTC. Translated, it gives CASSSLPPGGYTF.

The CDR3 nucleotides are TGTGCCAGCAGGGGAAGCTCGGCGGGAGGGCCCTTTAGCAATGAGCAGTTCTTC. Translated, it gives CASRGSSAGGPFSNEQFF. The V call is TRBV7-9, the J call TRBJ2-1, with TRBD2 matching over 9 bases. Germline trimming cut 6 bases from V and 6 bases from J; bases unmatched to any gene: 18. From germline, CDR1 is SEHNR and CDR2 FQNEAQ (reference sequence). This CDR3 spans 18 amino acids.

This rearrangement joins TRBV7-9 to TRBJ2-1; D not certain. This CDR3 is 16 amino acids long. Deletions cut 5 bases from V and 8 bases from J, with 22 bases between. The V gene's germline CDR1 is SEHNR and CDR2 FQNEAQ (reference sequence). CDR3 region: CASSRRIGDSFHEQFF. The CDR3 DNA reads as TGTGCCAGCAGCCGCAGGATTGGGGATTCATTCCATGAGCAGTTCTTC.

The CDR3 spells CASSRGRGGDQPQHF. CDR3 DNA sequence: TGTGCCAGCAGCCGAGGCCGGGGGGGCGATCAGCCCCAGCATTTT. The genes are TRBV5-5 and TRBJ1-5, with a possible D match to TRBD1 (6 bases). V lost 4 bases, J lost 5 bases, and 16 bases lay in between. This CDR3 is 15 amino acids long. CDR1 SGHKS and CDR2 YYEKEE come from the germline V gene (reference sequence). Full variable domain (outside the CDR3, taken from reference TRBV5-5 and TRBJ1-5): DAGVTQSPTHLIKTRGQQVTLRCSPISGHKSVSWYQQVLGQGPQFIFQYYEKEERGRGNFPDRFSARQFPNYSSELNVNALLLGDSALYLCASSRGRGGDQPQHFGDGTRLSIL.

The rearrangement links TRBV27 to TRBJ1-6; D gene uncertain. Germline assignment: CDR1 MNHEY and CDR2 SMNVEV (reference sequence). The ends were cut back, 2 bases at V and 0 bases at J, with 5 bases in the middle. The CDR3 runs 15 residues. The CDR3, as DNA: TGTGCCAGCAGTTTAAGGGCCTCCTATAATTCACCCCTCCACTTT. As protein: CASSLRASYNSPLHF.

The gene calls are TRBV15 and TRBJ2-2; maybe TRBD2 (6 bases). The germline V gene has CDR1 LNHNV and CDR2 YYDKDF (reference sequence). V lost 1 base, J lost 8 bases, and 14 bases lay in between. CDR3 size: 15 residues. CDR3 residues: CATSRVREVPGELFF. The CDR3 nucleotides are TGTGCCACCAGCAGAGTTAGGGAGGTTCCTGGGGAGCTGTTTTTT.

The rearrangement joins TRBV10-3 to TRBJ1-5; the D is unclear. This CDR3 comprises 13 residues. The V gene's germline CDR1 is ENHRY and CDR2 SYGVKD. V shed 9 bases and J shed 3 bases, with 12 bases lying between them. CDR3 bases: TGTGCCATTTCCGACGGGAACAATCAGCCCCAGCATTTT. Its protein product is CAISDGNNQPQHF.

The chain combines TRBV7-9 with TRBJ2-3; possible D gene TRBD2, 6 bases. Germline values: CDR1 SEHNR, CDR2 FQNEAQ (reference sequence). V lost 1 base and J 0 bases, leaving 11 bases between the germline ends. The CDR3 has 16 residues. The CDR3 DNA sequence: TGTGCCAGCAGCTTAGGGTTTAGCGGAAGCACAGATACGCAGTATTTT. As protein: CASSLGFSGSTDTQYF.

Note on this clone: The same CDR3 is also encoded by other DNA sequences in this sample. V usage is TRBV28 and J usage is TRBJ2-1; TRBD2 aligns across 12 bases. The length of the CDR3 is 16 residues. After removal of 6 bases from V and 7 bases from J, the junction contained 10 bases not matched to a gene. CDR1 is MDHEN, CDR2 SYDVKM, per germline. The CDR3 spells CASSARLAGVGNEQFF. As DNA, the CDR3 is TGTGCCAGCAGCGCTCGACTAGCGGGAGTAGGGAATGAGCAGTTCTTC.

In nucleotides, the CDR3 is TGTGCCATCAGTGAGTCAGGGTCCGAGCAGTTCTTC. Amino acid sequence: CAISESGSEQFF. The genes are TRBV10-3 and TRBJ2-1; no clear D gene. The CDR3 runs to 12 residues. Germline V lookup: CDR1 ENHRY, CDR2 SYGVKD. V lost 0 bases to trimming and J lost 10 bases, with 7 bases between them.

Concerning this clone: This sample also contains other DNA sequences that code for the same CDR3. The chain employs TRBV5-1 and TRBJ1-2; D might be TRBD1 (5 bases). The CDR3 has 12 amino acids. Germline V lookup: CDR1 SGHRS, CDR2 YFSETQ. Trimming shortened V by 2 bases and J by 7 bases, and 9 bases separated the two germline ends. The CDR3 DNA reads TGCGCCAGCAGCTTATCAGGGTCTGGCTACACCTTC. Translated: CASSLSGSGYTF.